Following are 32 T cell receptor beta chains from one sample sequenced in a study of T-cell memory formation after mild COVID-19. In TCRdb, the 5' RACE reads were re-called with MiXCR into one record per CDR3 protein. Found here are approximately 210,000 distinct CDR3 sequences, roughly 18% of them singletons; the top ten hold around 2.4%. The specimen sequenced was PBMCs or a T cell subset sorted from them (not recorded which). All receptors come from an adult woman who had mild COVID-19 (a few samples of this study predate the infection). Cell type and time point are not known.

The sample holds one count of this clonotype. The CDR3 sequence: CASSLVRDYEQYF. CDR3 DNA: TGTGCCAGCAGCTTAGTCAGGGACTACGAGCAGTACTTC. The rearrangement links TRBV11-2 to TRBJ2-7; D perhaps matches TRBD1 (5 bases). From germline, CDR1 is SGHAT and CDR2 FQNNGV. The CDR3 runs 13 residues. Trimming removed 1 base at V and 3 bases at J, with 7 bases between.

The chain is built from TRBV27 and TRBJ1-4, with D maybe TRBD1 (6 bases). Germline CDR1 and CDR2: MNHEY and SMNVEV (reference sequence). The CDR3 length is 16 residues. V shed 10 bases and J shed 6 bases, with 24 bases lying between them. CDR3 DNA: TGTGCCATCCCAGGGGTCGGGGGGACGCCCCATGAAAAACTGTTTTTT. It codes for CAIPGVGGTPHEKLFF. The full variable domain, in which reference TRBV27 and TRBJ1-4 provide the parts outside the CDR3, is EAQVTQNPRYLITVTGKKLTVTCSQNMNHEYMSWYRQDPGLGLRQIYYSMNVEVTDKGDVPEGYKVSRKEKRNFPLILESPSPNQTSLYFCAIPGVGGTPHEKLFFGSGTQLSVL.

The gene calls are TRBV5-1 and TRBJ1-6; D gene ambiguous. Germline V gene data show CDR1 as SGHRS and CDR2 as YFSETQ. The CDR3 consists of 15 residues. V lost 4 bases and J 7 bases, leaving 15 bases between the germline ends. The CDR3 DNA reads as TGCGCCAGCAGCCCATGGGGAGGGCTGAATTCACCCCTCCACTTT. Translated: CASSPWGGLNSPLHF.

V is TRBV4-2 and J is TRBJ2-7; 9 bases map to TRBD2. This CDR3 is built from 16 residues. Losses at the gene ends were 4 bases for V and 3 bases for J; bases not matched to a gene: 10. Germline CDR1 reads LGHNA; CDR2 reads YNFKEQ. CDR3 amino acids: CASSLHLAGEGYEQYF. CDR3 DNA: TGTGCCAGCAGCCTCCATTTAGCGGGAGAGGGCTACGAGCAGTACTTC.

This clonotype has a count of ten or more. CDR3 nucleotides: TGCAGCGTTGTGAGGGGCCCTACGAACACCGGGGAGCTGTTTTTT. Its protein product is CSVVRGPTNTGELFF. The chain joins TRBV29-1 to TRBJ2-2; D tentatively reads TRBD1 or TRBD2 (5 bases each). Germline CDR1 SQVTM, CDR2 ANQGSEA. The CDR3 length is 15 residues. V dropped 4 bases and J dropped 0 bases, with 12 bases sitting between them.

This clonotype has only a few counts. The chain uses TRBV29-1 and TRBJ2-2; a weak D match, TRBD1 (5 bases). Trimming removed 4 bases at V and 2 bases at J, with 8 bases between. CDR1 is SQVTM and CDR2 is ANQGSEA in the germline V gene. The CDR3 has 13 amino acids. The chain's CDR3 is CSVARGNTGELFF. In DNA form, the CDR3 reads TGCAGCGTTGCTAGGGGAAACACCGGGGAGCTGTTTTTT.

The chain uses TRBV30 and TRBJ1-1; D ambiguous. Germline loops: CDR1 GTSNPN, CDR2 SVGIG (reference sequence). The CDR3 sequence is 14 residues long. Trimming removed 6 bases at V and 1 base at J, with 15 bases between. The CDR3 DNA reads as TGTGCCTGTCCGAGGACGCCAGGGAACACTGAAGCTTTCTTT. It specifies CACPRTPGNTEAFF.

The chain couples TRBV25-1 to TRBJ2-1; D may be TRBD1 (6 bases). The CDR3 contains 14 residues. Trimming took off 2 bases at V and 6 bases at J, with 11 bases between the two ends. Germline V lookup: CDR1 MGHDK, CDR2 SYGVNS. CDR3 in DNA: TGTGCCAGCAGTGAACTATACAGGGCCAATGAGCAGTTCTTC. This encodes CASSELYRANEQFF.

This clonotype has only a few counts. This chain connects TRBV12-3 or TRBV12-4 to TRBJ2-3, with D possibly matching TRBD1 (6 bases). This CDR3 contains 15 residues. Trimming removed 8 bases at V and 2 bases at J, with 17 bases between. Written as DNA, the CDR3 is TGTGCCAGCCTCCATAGGGGGTTTTACACAGATACGCAGTATTTT. Translated, it gives CASLHRGFYTDTQYF.

The J gene is TRBJ2-3, the V gene TRBV10-3; possible D gene TRBD2, 5 bases. V lost 5 bases and J lost 0, with 9 bases in between. Germline V CDR1 and CDR2: ENHRY, SYGVKD. The CDR3 has 14 amino acids. CDR3 DNA sequence: TGTGCCATCAGTTTGACGGGGAGCACAGATACGCAGTATTTT. Its translation: CAISLTGSTDTQYF.

The CDR3: CASSRELAGVGETQYF. CDR3 in DNA: TGTGCCAGCAGCCGAGAACTAGCGGGAGTAGGCGAGACCCAGTACTTC. The chain couples TRBV7-2 to TRBJ2-5; 11 nucleotides line up with TRBD2. Germline CDR1 reads SGHTA; CDR2 reads FQGNSA. The CDR3 has 16 residues. Losses at the gene ends were 5 bases for V and 5 bases for J; bases not matched to a gene: 10.

The J gene is TRBJ1-1, the V gene TRBV7-9; D is unclear. V lost 2 bases, J lost 6 bases, and 4 bases lay in between. The V gene's germline CDR1 is SEHNR and CDR2 FQNEAQ (reference sequence). This CDR3 is 11 amino acids long. Written as DNA, the CDR3 is TGTGCCAGCAGCTTATTCGCTGAAGCTTTCTTT. It yields the protein CASSLFAEAFF.

The chain couples TRBV6-2 or TRBV6-3 to TRBJ1-1; maybe TRBD1 (5 bases). The CDR3 has 13 amino acids. The V end was cut by 7 bases, the J end by 11 bases, with 20 bases between. Germline V gene sequence: CDR1 MNHEY, CDR2 SVGEGT. The DNA for the CDR3 is TGTGCCAGCACCATCCGGGACTCTCAAGGGGCTTTCTTT. Translating gives CASTIRDSQGAFF.

The V gene is TRBV29-1, the J gene TRBJ2-2; maybe TRBD2 (6 bases). The CDR3 consists of 11 residues. Germline CDR1 SQVTM, CDR2 ANQGSEA. Trimming took 7 bases from V and 4 from J, leaving 7 bases between them. In DNA form, the CDR3 reads TGCAGCGGCGGGACCACCGGGGAGCTGTTTTTT. It encodes CSGGTTGELFF.

This clonotype was counted a few times. The chain uses TRBV24-1 and TRBJ2-5; D may be TRBD2 (5 bases). The germline V gene has CDR1 KGHDR and CDR2 SFDVKD. V was shortened by 4 bases and J by 4 bases, with 15 bases between the two germline ends. The length of the CDR3 is 15 residues. CDR3 DNA sequence: TGTGCCACCAGTGACGCCGCTGGAGGTGGAGAGACCCAGTACTTC. Its protein is CATSDAAGGGETQYF.

In DNA, the CDR3 is TGTGCCAGCCGGACAGTGGGCGACACTGAAGCTTTCTTT. Protein: CASRTVGDTEAFF. The gene calls are TRBV6-2 or TRBV6-3 and TRBJ1-1; the D gene is possibly TRBD1 (6 bases). This CDR3 contains 13 residues. The V and J ends lost 8 bases and 3 bases respectively, with 13 bases between them. CDR1 is MNHEY and CDR2 is SVGEGT in the germline V gene.

There are many counts of this clonotype. The chain links TRBV5-1 to TRBJ2-5; TRBD2 is a possible D gene (5 bases). V gave up 4 bases and J gave up 1 base, with 5 bases separating them. CDR1 and CDR2 (germline): SGHRS, YFSETQ. The length of the CDR3 is 12 residues. CDR3 residues: CASSLAQETQYF. The CDR3 DNA sequence: TGCGCCAGCAGCCTAGCCCAAGAGACCCAGTACTTC.

V usage is TRBV18 and J usage is TRBJ1-2, with 7 nucleotides matching TRBD1. The V segment lost 2 bases and the J segment 4 bases; nucleotides outside the gene matches: 4. Germline V gives CDR1 KGHSH, CDR2 LQKENI. The CDR3 runs to 14 residues. DNA for the CDR3: TGTGCCAGCTCACCAGGCGCAGGGGGCTATGGCTACACCTTC. This codes for CASSPGAGGYGYTF.

The J gene is TRBJ1-1, the V gene TRBV4-2, with D tentatively TRBD1 (6 bases). This CDR3 contains 16 residues. Germline CDR1 LGHNA, CDR2 YNFKEQ. The germline V and J ends were trimmed by 1 base and 0 bases, with 12 bases remaining between them. The CDR3 DNA reads as TGTGCCAGCAGCCAAGTAGGGACACCTCTGAACACTGAAGCTTTCTTT. Its translation: CASSQVGTPLNTEAFF.

The V gene is TRBV6-2 or TRBV6-3, the J gene TRBJ2-3, with 10 bases fitting TRBD2. Germline-derived CDR1 and CDR2 are MNHEY and SVGEGT. The CDR3 runs to 14 residues. The J segment lost 6 bases and the V segment lost 4 bases, leaving 4 bases of the junction unmatched. The CDR3 DNA follows: TGTGCCAGCAGTTGGCAACTAGCGGGGGATACGCAGTATTTT. Its translation is CASSWQLAGDTQYF.

This clonotype came up a few times. V gene TRBV19 combines with J gene TRBJ1-5; D gene ambiguous. Germline loops: CDR1 LNHDA, CDR2 SQIVND (reference sequence). The CDR3 is 15 residues long. Trimming pared 3 bases from V and 0 bases from J, leaving 9 bases between. CDR3 DNA: TGTGCCAGTAGTATTGTCGGCGGTAGCAATCAGCCCCAGCATTTT. The encoded protein is CASSIVGGSNQPQHF.

The V gene is TRBV6-1, the J gene TRBJ2-7; a weak D match, TRBD2 (6 bases). CDR1 is MNHNS and CDR2 is SASEGT in the germline V gene. V was cut by 1 base and J by 6 bases, with 10 bases left in between. The CDR3 is made up of 13 amino acids. The CDR3 is CASSEGEEREQYF. CDR3 bases: TGTGCCAGCAGTGAAGGGGAGGAGCGCGAGCAGTACTTC.

This clonotype occurred a few times. The chain is built from TRBV7-6 and TRBJ2-1, with D possibly TRBD2 on 5 matching bases. Germline V gene lookup returns CDR1 SGHVS and CDR2 FNYEAQ. CDR3 length: 13 amino acids. V was pared by 0 bases and J by 9 bases, with 9 bases between. The CDR3 DNA reads as TGTGCCAGCAGCTTAGCGCGGACTTCTGAGCAGTTCTTC. Translating gives CASSLARTSEQFF. The variable domain in full, completed from reference TRBV7-6 and TRBJ2-1, reads GAGVSQSPRYKVTKRGQDVALRCDPISGHVSLYWYRQALGQGPEFLTYFNYEAQQDKSGLPNDRFSAERPEGSISTLTIQRTEQRDSAMYRCASSLARTSEQFFGPGTRLTVL.

V usage is TRBV2 and J usage is TRBJ2-7; D assignment may be TRBD1 or TRBD2 (6 bases each). The CDR3 is made up of 14 amino acids. The V gene lost 4 bases and the J gene lost 6 bases, with 16 bases spanning the gap. Germline V gene lookup returns CDR1 SNHLY and CDR2 FYNNEI. The CDR3 loop is CASSVLPEGVEQYF. CDR3 DNA sequence: TGTGCCAGCAGTGTACTGCCGGAGGGGGTCGAGCAGTACTTC.

This clonotype was counted between two and nine times. This chain joins TRBV4-2 and TRBJ2-2, with D perhaps TRBD2 (6 bases). The CDR3 consists of 16 residues. The V and J ends lost 4 bases and 6 bases respectively, with 18 bases between them. Germline CDR1 LGHNA, CDR2 YNFKEQ. The CDR3 here is CASSRSGGSAAGELFF. DNA of the CDR3: TGTGCCAGCAGCCGAAGTGGGGGGAGTGCGGCCGGGGAGCTGTTTTTT.

The chain has TRBV5-1 and TRBJ2-3, with 13 bases that match TRBD2. V trimming: 3 bases; J trimming: 7 bases; junction bases outside the gene matches: 8. Per germline, CDR1 SGHRS and CDR2 YFSETQ. There are 16 residues in the CDR3. The CDR3: CASSSTSGGVKNTQYF. For the CDR3, the DNA is TGCGCCAGCAGCTCCACTAGCGGGGGGGTTAAGAATACGCAGTATTTT.

This clonotype was seen only a few times. This chain connects TRBV12-3 or TRBV12-4 to TRBJ1-4, with 7 bases lining up with TRBD1. The CDR3 totals 15 residues. The V segment lost 3 bases and the J segment 3 bases; nucleotides outside the gene matches: 4. CDR3 bases: TGTGCCAGCAGTTTCTCAGGGGGGGCTAATGAAAAACTGTTTTTT. Protein: CASSFSGGANEKLFF.

This clonotype occurred a few times. V gene TRBV20-1 combines with J gene TRBJ2-7; maybe TRBD2 (6 bases). Deletions cut 3 bases from V and 0 bases from J, with 12 bases between. Germline V gene lookup returns CDR1 DFQATT and CDR2 SNEGSKA (reference sequence). CDR3 size: 14 residues. DNA for the CDR3: TGCAGTGCTAGCTGGACGGGGGACTCCTACGAGCAGTACTTC. Protein product: CSASWTGDSYEQYF.

This chain uses TRBV7-8 with TRBJ2-5; D is unclear. CDR3 length equals 14 residues. V was shortened by 4 bases and J by 2 bases, with 11 bases between the two germline ends. CDR1 and CDR2 from the germline V gene are SGHVS and FQNEAQ. The CDR3 DNA reads TGTGCCAGCAGCTCGTTGGTACTTCAAGAGACCCAGTACTTC. Its protein is CASSSLVLQETQYF.

The rearrangement joins TRBV30 to TRBJ2-7; a weak D match, TRBD1 (5 bases). The germline V gene encodes CDR1 GTSNPN and CDR2 SVGIG (reference sequence). The CDR3 totals 13 residues. The V end lost 2 bases, the J end lost 6 bases, and 14 bases lay between the germline ends. CDR3 residues: CAWSIQAPGEQYF. CDR3 nucleotides: TGTGCCTGGAGTATACAGGCCCCTGGCGAGCAGTACTTC.

A few counts support this clonotype. The chain carries TRBV7-9 and TRBJ1-2; D gene unclear. The CDR3 has 16 residues. The germline V gene has CDR1 SEHNR and CDR2 FQNEAQ (reference sequence). Trimming removed 4 bases at V and 1 base at J, with 16 bases between. This CDR3 is CASSSKILSFNYGYTF. The CDR3 DNA reads TGTGCCAGCAGCTCGAAAATCCTGAGTTTTAACTATGGCTACACCTTC.

V usage is TRBV5-5 and J usage is TRBJ1-1, with a possible D match to TRBD1 (5 bases). V was pared by 4 bases and J by 0 bases, with 13 bases between. This CDR3 contains 15 residues. Germline V CDR1 and CDR2: SGHKS, YYEKEE (reference sequence). CDR3 nucleotides: TGTGCCAGCAGCCTGGATATAGGGGTGAACACTGAAGCTTTCTTT. Translated: CASSLDIGVNTEAFF.